A single sample is the source of the 29 T cell receptor beta chains below, sequenced in a study of blood T cells in healthy people across ages. The second PCR ran roughly 6 to 11 cycles with a sample-barcoded 5' primer and J-beta primers. MiXCR, run by TCRdb on the 5' RACE reads, gives a single entry per CDR3 protein. The sample lists over 1.5 million distinct CDR3 sequences, around half occurring once. The sequenced sample was blood. The receptor set was obtained from a woman between 35 and 50 years old in good health.

The V call is TRBV7-2, the J call TRBJ1-1; D remains unclear. CDR3 length: 14 amino acids. The germline gives CDR1 SGHTA, CDR2 FQGNSA. Deletions cut 3 bases from V and 5 bases from J, with 13 bases between. CDR3: CASSFIQRETEAFF. CDR3 DNA: TGTGCCAGCAGCTTTATTCAGAGGGAAACTGAAGCTTTCTTT.

The CDR3 DNA sequence: TGTGCCATCAGTGCCCCAGGGGTGAGGACTGAAGCTTTCTTT. Its translation: CAISAPGVRTEAFF. The chain has TRBV10-3 and TRBJ1-1; TRBD1 might be the D (6 bases). Germline-derived CDR1 and CDR2 are ENHRY and SYGVKD. This CDR3 spans 14 amino acids. V lost 4 bases and J 5 bases, leaving 14 bases between the germline ends.

As regards this clonotype: Since a much larger clone is just one base distant, this may be a read error. The chain carries TRBV11-1 and TRBJ2-7; 12 bases match TRBD1. The CDR3 has 17 amino acids. J gave up 7 bases and V 1 base, and 11 bases lay outside the gene matches. Per the germline V gene, CDR1 is SGHAT and CDR2 is FQDESV (reference sequence). CDR3 residues: CASSLGPGQGARNEQYF. In nucleotides, the CDR3 is TGTGCCAGCAGCTTAGGTCCGGGACAGGGGGCAAGGAATGAGCAGTACTTC. Using reference TRBV11-1 and TRBJ2-7 for the parts outside the CDR3, the full variable domain is EAEVAQSPRYKITEKSQAVAFWCDPISGHATLYWYRQILGQGPELLVQFQDESVVDDSQLPKDRFSAERLKGVDSTLKIQPAELGDSAMYLCASSLGPGQGARNEQYFGPGTRLTVT.

This rearrangement joins TRBV12-3 or TRBV12-4 to TRBJ2-5, with D unresolved. The germline V and J ends were trimmed by 3 bases and 5 bases, with 7 bases remaining between them. There are 12 residues in the CDR3. The CDR3 loop reads CASSFVAETQYF. The DNA for the CDR3 is TGTGCCAGCAGTTTTGTGGCTGAGACCCAGTACTTC.

This chain connects TRBV25-1 to TRBJ2-5; no clear D gene. Germline CDR1 and CDR2: MGHDK and SYGVNS. The CDR3 loop spans 12 amino acids. V lost 0 bases and J lost 5, with 4 bases in between. As DNA, the CDR3 is TGTGCCAGCAGTGAATACCGGGAGACCCAGTACTTC. It yields the protein CASSEYRETQYF.

The chain uses TRBV24-1 and TRBJ2-1, with 7 bases fitting TRBD2. V was clipped by 5 bases and J by 1 base; unmatched bases: 4. This CDR3 comprises 15 residues. Looked up from germline, CDR1 is KGHDR and CDR2 is SFDVKD. The CDR3 region is CATSVGGGSYNEQFF. In DNA, the CDR3 is TGTGCCACCAGTGTGGGCGGGGGTTCCTACAATGAGCAGTTCTTC.

This clonotype was observed a handful of times. V usage is TRBV28 and J usage is TRBJ2-5; possible D gene TRBD1, 5 bases. The CDR3 loop spans 16 amino acids. CDR1 and CDR2 (germline): MDHEN, SYDVKM. V lost 4 bases and J lost 0, with 15 bases in between. The CDR3 here is CASSSSKGSYQETQYF. The CDR3 nucleotides read TGTGCCAGCAGTTCATCGAAGGGGTCGTACCAAGAGACCCAGTACTTC.

The rearrangement links TRBV7-9 to TRBJ2-5, with 7 bases identical to TRBD1. The V segment lost 8 bases and the J segment 4 bases; nucleotides outside the gene matches: 16. Germline assignment: CDR1 SEHNR and CDR2 FQNEAQ (reference sequence). The CDR3 totals 16 residues. CDR3 in DNA: TGTGCCAGCGGCTCGCATTCCGAGACAGGGTCAGAGACCCAGTACTTC. Its protein is CASGSHSETGSETQYF.

This clonotype appeared a few times. The chain recombines TRBV4-3 with TRBJ2-1; 9 bases line up with TRBD2. CDR1 is LGHNA and CDR2 is YSLEER in the germline V gene. V lost 0 bases to trimming and J lost 5 bases; unmatched junction nucleotides: 11. CDR3 length: 18 residues. The CDR3 loop is CASSQDGSGGQHHNEQFF. The CDR3 DNA reads as TGCGCCAGCAGCCAAGATGGGAGCGGGGGGCAGCACCACAATGAGCAGTTCTTC.

The genes are TRBV25-1 and TRBJ2-3; a weak D match, TRBD1 (6 bases). Between the trimmed V and J ends, which lost 7 bases and 6 bases, there was a span of 17 bases. CDR3 length: 14 residues. Germline CDR1 reads MGHDK; CDR2 reads SYGVNS. The CDR3 loop is CASNPKRGLDTQYF. The CDR3 DNA is TGTGCCAGCAACCCAAAGAGGGGGTTGGATACGCAGTATTTT.

This clonotype was counted only a few times. V and J are TRBV4-2 and TRBJ1-4; no reliable D call. CDR1 and CDR2 (germline): LGHNA, YNFKEQ. V was clipped by 0 bases and J by 0 bases, with 8 bases between them. CDR3 length: 16 residues. Here the CDR3 reads CASSQDRSATNEKLFF. In nucleotides, the CDR3 is TGTGCCAGCAGCCAAGATAGGTCCGCAACTAATGAAAAACTGTTTTTT.

The CDR3 reads CASSGGGHQDTQYF. The CDR3 DNA is TGTGCCAGCAGCGGAGGGGGCCATCAAGATACGCAGTATTTT. This chain joins TRBV13 and TRBJ2-3, with a weak D call TRBD1 (7 bases). Germline CDR1 reads PRHDT; CDR2 reads FYEKMQ (reference sequence). The CDR3 contains 14 residues. Between the trimmed V and J ends, which lost 5 bases and 5 bases, there was a span of 14 bases.

The rearrangement links TRBV6-4 to TRBJ2-7; the D gene is possibly TRBD1 (7 bases). CDR1 and CDR2 from the germline V gene are MRHNA and SNTAGT. The V gene lost 5 bases and the J gene lost 3 bases, with 14 bases spanning the gap. The CDR3 length is 14 residues. CDR3 loop: CASSPAGGNYEQYF. As DNA, the CDR3 is TGTGCCAGCAGTCCGGCAGGGGGGAACTACGAGCAGTACTTC.

This clonotype appeared a few times. The chain is built from TRBV9 and TRBJ2-7; D not certain. From germline, CDR1 is SGDLS and CDR2 YYNGEE. This CDR3 is built from 13 residues. Trimming took off 4 bases at V and 7 bases at J, with 15 bases between the two ends. For the CDR3, the DNA is TGTGCCAGCAGCCCCGACGGGTACAATGAGCAGTACTTC. As protein: CASSPDGYNEQYF.

This clonotype occurred once. This chain links TRBV6-2 or TRBV6-3 with TRBJ1-5; tentative D call: TRBD1 (6 bases). The CDR3 sequence is 15 residues long. The germline V gene encodes CDR1 MNHEY and CDR2 SVGEGT. V was cut by 7 bases and J by 3 bases, with 16 bases left in between. CDR3 amino acids: CASTSTGSPNQPQHF. The CDR3 nucleotides read TGTGCCAGCACCTCGACAGGCAGTCCCAATCAGCCCCAGCATTTT.

V gene TRBV14 combines with J gene TRBJ1-2; 10 bases are a match to TRBD1. The CDR3 spans 15 residues. Trimming took 1 base from V and 8 from J; bases not matched to a gene: 7. Per germline, CDR1 SGHDN and CDR2 FVKESK. CDR3 residues: CASSQAGQGIGGYTF. The CDR3 DNA is TGTGCCAGCAGCCAAGCGGGACAGGGGATTGGCGGCTACACCTTC.

The chain carries TRBV10-1 and TRBJ2-3; either TRBD1 or TRBD2 may supply D (5 bases each). V gave up 3 bases and J gave up 11 bases, with 18 bases separating them. The germline gives CDR1 WNHNN, CDR2 SYGVQD (reference sequence). CDR3 length equals 14 residues. CDR3 nucleotides: TGCGCCAGCAGTGATTTGGGGACGGCTTTAGGGCAGTATTTT. Its translation is CASSDLGTALGQYF.

A word on this clonotype: Its ends do not fully match the called genes, so a read error is possible. This rearrangement joins TRBV20-1 to TRBJ1-6; weak D call: TRBD1 (5 bases). The CDR3 runs 15 residues. From germline, CDR1 is DFQATT and CDR2 SNEGSKA (reference sequence). Here the CDR3 DNA reads TGCAGTGCCGCCCGTCCGGGACGGGATAATTCATCCCTCCACTTT. Translation: CSAARPGRDNSSLHF.

This clonotype has only a few counts. The CDR3 loop reads CASSWGLQLGGYGYTF. As DNA, the CDR3 is TGCGCCAGCAGCTGGGGTCTTCAGCTCGGCGGCTATGGCTACACCTTC. This chain connects TRBV5-1 to TRBJ1-2; D is undetermined. Trimming took 3 bases from V and 4 from J, leaving 19 bases between them. The CDR3 consists of 16 residues. Germline loops: CDR1 SGHRS, CDR2 YFSETQ.

This clonotype was recorded only once. One end of the junction does not line up with germline, which may come from a read error. V is TRBV6-6 and J is TRBJ2-6, with D maybe TRBD2 (6 bases). CDR3 length: 16 amino acids. Per germline, CDR1 MNHNY and CDR2 SVGAGI (reference sequence). The CDR3 sequence: CASSPAGLSGANALTF. Written as DNA, the CDR3 is TGTGCCAGCAGCCCGGCGGGGCTATCTGGGGCCAACGCCCTGACTTTC.

The CDR3 DNA is TGCAGCGCTTCAAGGGGCGCTTCCTACGAGCAGTACTTC. This translates into CSASRGASYEQYF. The rearrangement links TRBV29-1 to TRBJ2-7; TRBD1 might be the D (5 bases). The V end was cut by 7 bases, the J end by 1 base, with 14 bases between. Germline loops: CDR1 SQVTM, CDR2 ANQGSEA. This CDR3 region has 13 residues.

The V and J genes are TRBV4-1 and TRBJ1-2; D is possibly TRBD1 (5 bases). Trimming took 1 base from V and 8 from J, leaving 11 bases between them. The germline V gene encodes CDR1 MGHRA and CDR2 YSYEKL. This CDR3 is 13 amino acids long. The CDR3 spells CASSQVAGDGYTF. The CDR3 region has the DNA TGCGCCAGCAGCCAAGTAGCGGGGGACGGCTACACCTTC.

This clonotype was counted only a few times. The chain uses TRBV7-3 and TRBJ2-5; D might be TRBD2 (6 bases). The CDR3 extends over 17 amino acids. Trimming took 5 bases from V and 5 from J, leaving 24 bases between them. The V gene's germline CDR1 is SGHTA and CDR2 FQGTGA. CDR3 bases: TGTGCCAGCAGCCTACGCGGTAGCGGAGCTACCGGGGAGACCCAGTACTTC. It translates to CASSLRGSGATGETQYF. Together with reference TRBV7-3 and TRBJ2-5, the CDR3 gives the full variable domain: GAGVSQTPSNKVTEKGKYVELRCDPISGHTALYWYRQSLGQGPEFLIYFQGTGAADDSGLPNDRFFAVRPEGSVSTLKIQRTERGDSAVYLCASSLRGSGATGETQYFGPGTRLLVL.

The DNA for the CDR3 is TGTGCCAGCAGCGGGGGACTCCTCTACGAGCAGTACTTC. Translation: CASSGGLLYEQYF. V usage is TRBV6-1 and J usage is TRBJ2-7; D possibly corresponds to TRBD2 (6 bases). Germline assignment: CDR1 MNHNS and CDR2 SASEGT. CDR3 length: 13 residues. Trimming cost V 6 bases and J 3 bases, with 12 bases left between them.

V is TRBV25-1 and J is TRBJ1-6; 9 bases fit TRBD1. Losses at the gene ends were 6 bases for V and 6 bases for J; bases not matched to a gene: 6. The CDR3 length is 15 residues. The germline CDR1 and CDR2 sequences are MGHDK and SYGVNS. CDR3 nucleotides: TGTGCCAGCAGAAGGACAGGGGCCGTTAATTCACCCCTCCACTTT. Translating gives CASRRTGAVNSPLHF.

This clonotype came up a few times. This sequence joins TRBV5-1 and TRBJ2-3; D may be TRBD1 (5 bases). Trimming took off 2 bases at V and 0 bases at J, with 13 bases between the two ends. The germline CDR1 and CDR2 sequences are SGHRS and YFSETQ. The CDR3 is 16 residues long. CDR3 in DNA: TGCGCCAGCAGCTTAACAGGATTCACTAGCACAGATACGCAGTATTTT. Protein sequence: CASSLTGFTSTDTQYF. Full variable domain (missing parts from reference TRBV5-1 and TRBJ2-3): KAGVTQTPRYLIKTRGQQVTLSCSPISGHRSVSWYQQTPGQGLQFLFEYFSETQRNKGNFPGRFSGRQFSNSRSEMNVSTLELGDSALYLCASSLTGFTSTDTQYFGPGTRLTVL.

The chain links TRBV25-1 to TRBJ2-5; D possibly corresponds to TRBD1 (6 bases). CDR3 size: 14 residues. Trimming took 9 bases from V and 4 from J, leaving 18 bases between them. The germline gives CDR1 MGHDK, CDR2 SYGVNS. DNA of the CDR3: TGTGCCAGTTCCGTCCTGGTAGGGGGAGAGACCCAGTACTTC. As protein: CASSVLVGGETQYF.

The chain couples TRBV11-2 to TRBJ1-2, with 9 bases lining up with TRBD1. The J segment lost 4 bases and the V segment lost 6 bases, leaving 12 bases of the junction unmatched. The CDR3 length is 16 residues. Per germline, CDR1 SGHAT and CDR2 FQNNGV. The CDR3 region is CASRGHRDRDFYGYTF. The CDR3 DNA reads TGTGCCAGCAGGGGGCACCGGGACAGGGACTTCTATGGCTACACCTTC.

The chain has TRBV7-9 and TRBJ2-3, with D possibly TRBD1 on 5 matching bases. The CDR3 sequence is 16 residues long. The germline V gene has CDR1 SEHNR and CDR2 FQNEAQ (reference sequence). Trimming pared 2 bases from V and 3 bases from J, leaving 15 bases between. The DNA for the CDR3 is TGTGCCAGCAGCTTATATAGTCAGAGGACAACAGATACGCAGTATTTT. This encodes CASSLYSQRTTDTQYF.